This T cell receptor beta chain was sequenced for a study of OX40 agonist ivuxolimab in advanced cancers. Study-level results: Antigen targets of the expanded peripheral T cells went undetermined. In the 0.1-3.0 mg/kg groups, partial responders showed among the lowest expansion.

This table comes from immunoSEQ multiplex PCR, and its TCRdb copy is limited to in-frame clones, with some not included. This sample has about 93,000 clones, with under 95% found just once. On this clone itself: As yet, its antigen is unknown.

The V segment lost 3 bases and the J segment 7 bases; nucleotides outside the gene matches: 15. This CDR3 region has 16 residues. The germline V gene has CDR1 LNHNV and CDR2 YYDKDF (reference sequence). The rearrangement links TRBV15 to TRBJ2-7; TRBD2 matches 7 bases. The TCR originated in an adult with an advanced solid tumor such as melanoma, head and neck, liver or kidney cancer. The sample here was CD4+ or CD8+ T cells sorted from blood, taken in a trial of the OX40 agonist ivuxolimab. The CDR3 nucleotides read TGTGCCACCAGCAGGATCGGGGGGAGCGGGGCACGGGAGCAGTACTTC. Protein sequence: CATSRIGGSGAREQYF. Combining the CDR3 with reference TRBV15 and TRBJ2-7 gives the whole variable domain DAMVIQNPRYQVTQFGKPVTLSCSQTLNHNVMYWYQQKSSQAPKLLFHYYDKDFNNEADTPDNFQSRRPNTSFCFLDIRSPGLGDTAMYLCATSRIGGSGAREQYFGPGTRLTVT.